The 20 T cell receptor beta chains given below trace back to one sample, sequenced in a study of blood T cell repertoires in COVID-19. Profiled with immunoSEQ multiplex PCR; TCRdb holds only in-frame clones, not every one. The sample records roughly 150,000 clones, around 80% being singletons. The sequencing sample was made of PBMCs or T cells enriched from blood (not recorded which). These receptors were obtained from a man aged 50-60 years who had recovered from COVID-19.

V gene TRBV18 combines with J gene TRBJ1-2, with 9 positions matching TRBD1. This CDR3 contains 15 residues. Germline loops: CDR1 KGHSH, CDR2 LQKENI. Losses at the gene ends were 5 bases for V and 0 bases for J; bases not matched to a gene: 4. This CDR3 reads CASSDTGGPNYGYTF. The CDR3 nucleotides read TGTGCCAGCTCAGATACAGGGGGCCCTAACTATGGCTACACCTTC. Combining the CDR3 with reference TRBV18 and TRBJ1-2 gives the whole variable domain NAGVMQNPRHLVRRRGQEARLRCSPMKGHSHVYWYRQLPEEGLKFMVYLQKENIIDESGMPKERFSAEFPKEGPSILRIQQVVRGDSAAYFCASSDTGGPNYGYTFGSGTRLTVV.

The chain combines TRBV2 with TRBJ1-3; tentatively, D is TRBD1 (6 bases). Trimming stripped 7 bases from V and 4 bases from J, with 11 bases between. The V gene's germline CDR1 is SNHLY and CDR2 FYNNEI. This CDR3 is built from 13 residues. The CDR3 protein is CASTVQGGNTIYF. Here the CDR3 DNA reads TGTGCCAGCACGGTCCAGGGGGGAAACACCATATATTTT.

The chain has TRBV4-2 and TRBJ1-2; D is ambiguous. The CDR3 spans 14 residues. V shed 0 bases and J shed 3 bases, with 8 bases lying between them. Germline CDR1 is LGHNA and CDR2 is YNFKEQ. The CDR3 sequence: CASSQDERDYGYTF. The CDR3 DNA reads as TGTGCCAGCAGCCAAGATGAGAGAGACTATGGCTACACCTTC.

The count of this clone is one. This chain links TRBV6-1 with TRBJ1-5; TRBD1 might be the D (5 bases). Trimming took 2 bases from V and 5 from J, leaving 16 bases between them. Germline values: CDR1 MNHNS, CDR2 SASEGT. The CDR3 consists of 16 residues. The CDR3: CASSEISGRGYQPQHF. The CDR3 coding sequence is TGTGCCAGCAGTGAAATTTCAGGACGGGGGTATCAGCCCCAGCATTTT.

In this sample, this clone turned up a few times. The chain carries TRBV6-1 and TRBJ1-6; no clear D. Trimming removed 1 base from V and 7 bases from J, with 11 bases in between. The germline gives CDR1 MNHNS, CDR2 SASEGT. The CDR3 contains 15 residues. CDR3 bases: TGTGCCAGCAGTGAAGGTCCTTCCGGGAATTCACCCCTCCACTTT. It specifies CASSEGPSGNSPLHF.

The gene calls are TRBV7-2 and TRBJ1-5, with 8 bases aligning to TRBD1. V lost 1 base to trimming and J lost 9 bases; unmatched junction nucleotides: 8. The CDR3 is made up of 15 amino acids. In germline, CDR1 is SGHTA, CDR2 FQGNSA. CDR3 in amino acids: CASSLVQGALGPQHF. CDR3 DNA sequence: TGTGCCAGCAGCTTAGTTCAGGGGGCCCTCGGGCCCCAGCATTTT. Using reference TRBV7-2 and TRBJ1-5 for the parts outside the CDR3, the full variable domain is GAGVSQSPSNKVTEKGKDVELRCDPISGHTALYWYRQSLGQGLEFLIYFQGNSAPDKSGLPSDRFSAERTGGSVSTLTIQRTQQEDSAVYLCASSLVQGALGPQHFGDGTRLSIL.

The genes are TRBV20-1 and TRBJ2-5; 7 bases map to TRBD2. CDR1 and CDR2 from the germline V gene are DFQATT and SNEGSKA (reference sequence). The CDR3 sequence is 13 residues long. Trimming removed 3 bases from V and 1 base from J; junction bases left unmatched: 2. As DNA, the CDR3 is TGCAGTGCTAGTGGGGGGGTCCAAGAGACCCAGTACTTC. Amino acids: CSASGGVQETQYF.

The chain employs TRBV18 and TRBJ1-1, with 7 bases that match TRBD1. J lost 1 base, V lost 2 bases, and 7 bases had no gene match. Germline values: CDR1 KGHSH, CDR2 LQKENI. This CDR3 is built from 16 residues. The CDR3 nucleotides are TGTGCCAGCTCACCAAGGGGGCTGGGGAGGAACACTGAAGCTTTCTTT. Translation: CASSPRGLGRNTEAFF.

This CDR3 reads CASSPLPQTDFSGNTIYF. The CDR3 nucleotides read TGTGCCAGCTCACCACTACCGCAGACAGATTTCTCTGGAAACACCATATATTTT. The J gene is TRBJ1-3, the V gene TRBV18; D might be TRBD1 (5 bases). Germline assignment: CDR1 KGHSH and CDR2 LQKENI. V was cut by 1 base and J by 0 bases, with 16 bases left in between. CDR3 length: 18 amino acids.

In nucleotides, the CDR3 is TGTGCCATCAGTGAGTCGACTGGGACTTACGAGCAGTACTTC. Its protein is CAISESTGTYEQYF. The chain links TRBV10-3 to TRBJ2-7; perhaps TRBD2 as D (6 bases). CDR1 is ENHRY, CDR2 SYGVKD, per germline. The CDR3 consists of 14 residues. V gave up 0 bases and J gave up 4 bases, with 10 bases separating them.

A remark on this clone: Other DNA sequences in this specimen translate into the identical CDR3. The V and J genes are TRBV5-1 and TRBJ2-1, with 9 positions matching TRBD2. CDR1 and CDR2 (germline): SGHRS, YFSETQ. The CDR3 spans 14 residues. J lost 3 bases, V lost 4 bases, and 2 bases had no gene match. CDR3 bases: TGCGCCAGCAGCCTTAGCGGGGGCTACAATGAGCAGTTCTTC. It is translated as CASSLSGGYNEQFF.

The chain combines TRBV7-2 with TRBJ1-4, with D hard to call. In germline, CDR1 is SGHTA, CDR2 FQGNSA. With 0 bases removed from V and 5 bases from J, the gap between germline ends came to 10 bases. CDR3 length: 15 amino acids. CDR3 in DNA: TGTGCCAGCAGCTTAGCGGCAGTTTTAAATGAAAAACTGTTTTTT. Translated, it gives CASSLAAVLNEKLFF.

J is TRBJ1-2 and V is TRBV6-5; D gene uncertain. Germline-derived CDR1 and CDR2 are MNHEY and SVGAGI. This CDR3 has 13 amino acids. V lost 6 bases and J lost 4, with 12 bases in between. CDR3 sequence (DNA): TGTGCCAGCAGGGAGAACCCAAGCTATGGCTACACCTTC. It specifies CASRENPSYGYTF.

The gene calls are TRBV12-5 and TRBJ2-3; TRBD2 matches 11 bases. CDR1 is LGHNT, CDR2 FRNRAP, per germline. V shed 3 bases, J shed 0 bases, and the junction held 5 bases outside the gene matches. The CDR3 loop spans 17 amino acids. This CDR3 reads CASGFSGGARSTDTQYF. DNA for the CDR3: TGTGCTAGTGGTTTTAGCGGGGGGGCACGAAGCACAGATACGCAGTATTTT.

The chain links TRBV19 to TRBJ1-2; D might be TRBD1 (5 bases). There are 16 residues in the CDR3. V lost 3 bases to trimming and J lost 4 bases, with 18 bases between them. Germline CDR1 is LNHDA and CDR2 is SQIVND (reference sequence). CDR3 sequence: CASSMRQPGLGYGYTF. As DNA, the CDR3 is TGTGCCAGTAGTATGCGACAACCAGGGCTAGGCTATGGCTACACCTTC. Combining the CDR3 with reference TRBV19 and TRBJ1-2 gives the whole variable domain DGGITQSPKYLFRKEGQNVTLSCEQNLNHDAMYWYRQDPGQGLRLIYYSQIVNDFQKGDIAEGYSVSREKKESFPLTVTSAQKNPTAFYLCASSMRQPGLGYGYTFGSGTRLTVV.

The CDR3 here is CASSVGGSGAETQYF. Here the CDR3 DNA reads TGTGCCAGCAGCGTAGGAGGTAGCGGGGCTGAGACCCAGTACTTC. V usage is TRBV9 and J usage is TRBJ2-5, with 8 nucleotides matching TRBD2. Germline CDR1 SGDLS, CDR2 YYNGEE. The CDR3 length is 15 residues. The V and J ends lost 0 bases and 5 bases, in that order; junction bases with no gene match: 6.

This sequence joins TRBV6-5 and TRBJ1-2; a possible D gene is TRBD1 (6 bases). CDR3 length: 12 residues. The V end lost 5 bases, the J end lost 7 bases, and 11 bases lay between the germline ends. Germline V gives CDR1 MNHEY, CDR2 SVGAGI. The CDR3 region has the DNA TGTGCCAGCAGTCACCGGGACATTGGCTACACCTTC. Translating it yields CASSHRDIGYTF.

The chain carries TRBV3-1 (or the pseudogene TRBV3-2) and TRBJ2-1, with TRBD1 identical over 10 bases. With V trimmed by 4 bases and J by 9 bases, 12 bases remained unmatched. CDR1 LGHDT and CDR2 YNNKEL come from the germline V gene (reference sequence). The CDR3 has 16 amino acids. CDR3 bases: TGTGCCAGCAGCCCGGGACAGGGGAGGGTGGTGGGTGAGCAGTTCTTC. Translation: CASSPGQGRVVGEQFF.

The chain employs TRBV30 and TRBJ2-7, with D unresolved. Germline loops: CDR1 GTSNPN, CDR2 SVGIG (reference sequence). V was clipped by 3 bases and J by 2 bases, with 5 bases between them. The CDR3 length is 11 residues. The CDR3 bases are TGTGCCTGGAGGAGTACCTACGAGCAGTACTTC. Translated: CAWRSTYEQYF.

The chain uses TRBV11-2 and TRBJ1-1, with TRBD1 identical over 9 bases. Trimming at V came to 6 bases and at J to 2 bases, leaving 7 bases not matched to a gene. Germline V gene data show CDR1 as SGHAT and CDR2 as FQNNGV. This CDR3 is 15 amino acids long. The chain's CDR3 is CASRPGTGINTEAFF. The CDR3 DNA sequence: TGTGCCAGCAGGCCCGGGACAGGGATTAACACTGAAGCTTTCTTT.